The clone carrying this T cell receptor (beta chain) was counted ten times or more. Its antigen remains unidentified. This entry is derived from a study of molecular identifiers for immune sequencing clone quantification. Across the whole study: RNA, taken in replicates from about 19,000 or 110,000 naive CD8 cells, was split five ways, with four sequenced.

The germline V gene has CDR1 LNHNV and CDR2 YYDKDF (reference sequence). Trimming pared 9 bases from V and 0 bases from J, leaving 15 bases between. The CDR3 contains 15 residues. Using a CD8+CD4-CCR7+CD45RA+ phenotype, naive CD8 T cells were sorted. MiXCR was run by TCRdb on the PCR reads, yielding one entry per CDR3 protein. The table lists about 640,000 distinct CDR3 sequences, less than 20% of them singletons, with roughly 0.83% in the top ten. Study-level points and caveats: Clones above 20 RNA copies held over 97% of effector molecules, under 1% in naive cells.

The chain has TRBV15 and TRBJ2-1; perhaps D is TRBD1 or TRBD2 (6 bases each). The receptor was isolated from a human donor in good health. Some libraries in this study had Jurkat cell RNA spiked in. Sequencing used naive CD8+ T cells from blood, with Jurkat cell RNA spiked in. Subset denoted: FACS-sorted CD8+CD4-CCR7+CD45RA+ naive T cells. The CDR3 DNA sequence: TGTGCCACTAAAGGGGGGTTCGACTCCTACAATGAGCAGTTCTTC. Residues: CATKGGFDSYNEQFF.